This TCR beta chain was captured in a study of blood T cells in healthy people across ages. Through a sample-barcoded 5' primer and a J-beta primer mix, a second PCR was run for about 6 to 12 cycles. The template-switch adaptor, which had 12 random nucleotides, put a tag on each cDNA molecule. One entry per CDR3 protein, called by TCRdb with MiXCR from the 5' RACE reads. The sample lists under 2 million distinct CDR3 sequences, roughly a third occurring once. Germline V gene lookup returns CDR1 SGDLS and CDR2 YYNGEE. This CDR3 comprises 16 residues. Trimming left V 4 bases short and J 1 base short, with 14 bases between.

The chain is built from TRBV9 and TRBJ2-2; no firm D call. Sequencing was carried out using blood. The TCR sequence derives from a woman in her thirties in good health. This chain's CDR3 is CASSPRPVKNTGELFF. The CDR3 DNA reads as TGTGCCAGCAGCCCCAGGCCGGTGAAGAACACCGGGGAGCTGTTTTTT.